Listed below are T cell receptor beta chains from one sample, sequenced in a study of identical twins. One entry per CDR3 protein results from TCRdb running MiXCR on the 5' RACE reads. The sample holds 700,000 or so distinct CDR3 sequences, less than 10% seen once. These data also featured in a second study, about yellow fever vaccine responses in identical twins.

The specimen sequenced was PBMCs. These receptors originate from a woman between 18 and 29 years old in good health. CDR3s include the opening cysteine and the closing phenylalanine or tryptophan. The order of the fields is J gene, D gene, V gene, CDR3 length, clone size, CDR3 DNA, CDR3 protein. A D gene is named only where the DNA matches it firmly. Some rows mark clone size as missing; the rest say once, few, many or name a class of expanded clone.

j_call: TRBJ2-7; d_call: TRBD2; v_call: TRBV10-3; cdr3_length: 14; clone_size: many; cdr3_nt: TGTGCCATCAGTGATGGAGCGGGAGCCTACGAGCAGTACTTC; cdr3_aa: CAISDGAGAYEQYF
j_call: TRBJ1-3; d_call: .; v_call: TRBV3-1; cdr3_length: 14; clone_size: .; cdr3_nt: TGTGCCAGCACCCTCGGGGGGCTCGGAAACACCATATATTTT; cdr3_aa: CASTLGGLGNTIYF
j_call: TRBJ2-3; d_call: .; v_call: TRBV14; cdr3_length: 15; clone_size: .; cdr3_nt: TGTGCCAGCAGCCAAGAAGGGGCTAGCTCGGATACGCAGTATTTT; cdr3_aa: CASSQEGASSDTQYF
j_call: TRBJ2-7; d_call: TRBD1; v_call: TRBV28; cdr3_length: 16; clone_size: .; cdr3_nt: TGTGCCAGCAGTCCTAGGCCGGGACAGGGGAGCTACGAGCAGTACTTC; cdr3_aa: CASSPRPGQGSYEQYF
j_call: TRBJ2-1; d_call: TRBD1; v_call: TRBV12-3/TRBV12-4; cdr3_length: 16; clone_size: few; cdr3_nt: TGTGCCAGCAGTTCCCTAAAGGGGACAGGGAATAGGGAGCAGTTCTTC; cdr3_aa: CASSSLKGTGNREQFF
j_call: TRBJ2-1; d_call: .; v_call: TRBV6-2/TRBV6-3; cdr3_length: 14; clone_size: few; cdr3_nt: TGTGCCAGCACCGCCCCAGGGGTCGCCAATGAGCAGTTCTTC; cdr3_aa: CASTAPGVANEQFF
j_call: TRBJ1-1; d_call: .; v_call: TRBV6-5; cdr3_length: 15; clone_size: few; cdr3_nt: TGTGCCAGCAGTTTCGAAGGGGGGGGGAACACTGAAGCTTTCTTT; cdr3_aa: CASSFEGGGNTEAFF
j_call: TRBJ1-2; d_call: .; v_call: TRBV6-1; cdr3_length: 13; clone_size: many; cdr3_nt: TGTGCCAGCAGTCTAGGACAACTAAATGGCTACACCTTC; cdr3_aa: CASSLGQLNGYTF
j_call: TRBJ2-7; d_call: .; v_call: TRBV5-1; cdr3_length: 14; clone_size: .; cdr3_nt: TGCGCCAGCATGTCCGGGGCAGGTACTTTGAAGCAGTACTTC; cdr3_aa: CASMSGAGTLKQYF
j_call: TRBJ1-5; d_call: .; v_call: TRBV15; cdr3_length: 14; clone_size: .; cdr3_nt: TGTGCCACCCAACAGGGAGGGGAGCGGCAGCCCCAGCATTTT; cdr3_aa: CATQQGGERQPQHF
j_call: TRBJ2-4; d_call: .; v_call: TRBV19; cdr3_length: 15; clone_size: few; cdr3_nt: TGTGCCAGTACCGATGGACCATGGGCTGAAAACATTCAGTACTTC; cdr3_aa: CASTDGPWAENIQYF
j_call: TRBJ2-1; d_call: TRBD2; v_call: TRBV11-3; cdr3_length: 16; clone_size: .; cdr3_nt: TGTGCCAGCAGCCTTGGGACTAGCGGAAGGTACAATGAGCAGTTCTTC; cdr3_aa: CASSLGTSGRYNEQFF
j_call: TRBJ2-2; d_call: TRBD1; v_call: TRBV24-1; cdr3_length: 16; clone_size: .; cdr3_nt: TGTGCCACCAGTGAACTCCGACAGGGGCTACCCGGGGAGCTGTTTTTT; cdr3_aa: CATSELRQGLPGELFF
j_call: TRBJ2-1; d_call: TRBD1; v_call: TRBV24-1; cdr3_length: 13; clone_size: many; cdr3_nt: TGTGCCCCAAGACAGGGCAAGAACAATGAGCAGTTCTTC; cdr3_aa: CAPRQGKNNEQFF
j_call: TRBJ2-7; d_call: .; v_call: TRBV7-2; cdr3_length: 14; clone_size: .; cdr3_nt: TGTGCCAGCAGCTTAGCGGGGGCTATTTACGAGCAGTACTTC; cdr3_aa: CASSLAGAIYEQYF
j_call: TRBJ2-1; d_call: TRBD2; v_call: TRBV27; cdr3_length: 15; clone_size: few; cdr3_nt: TGTGCCAGCAGCCTTAGCGGGACAAGAACTAAGAGGCAGTTCTTC; cdr3_aa: CASSLSGTRTKRQFF
j_call: TRBJ2-2; d_call: .; v_call: TRBV10-3; cdr3_length: 13; clone_size: .; cdr3_nt: TGTGCCATCAACGGGGTCCACACCGGGGAGCTGTTTTTT; cdr3_aa: CAINGVHTGELFF
j_call: TRBJ1-2; d_call: .; v_call: TRBV5-6; cdr3_length: 15; clone_size: few; cdr3_nt: TGTGCCAGCAGCTTGGTTCAACTACTTAACTATGGCTACACCTTC; cdr3_aa: CASSLVQLLNYGYTF
j_call: TRBJ2-1; d_call: TRBD1; v_call: TRBV4-1; cdr3_length: 17; clone_size: few; cdr3_nt: TGCGCCAGCAGCCAAGGCCCGGGACAGGGGGCGAGCAATGAGCAGTTCTTC; cdr3_aa: CASSQGPGQGASNEQFF
j_call: TRBJ2-5; d_call: .; v_call: TRBV7-2; cdr3_length: 12; clone_size: many; cdr3_nt: TGTGCCAGCAGCTTAGGGAGGGAGACCCAGTACTTC; cdr3_aa: CASSLGRETQYF
j_call: TRBJ2-7; d_call: .; v_call: TRBV4-2; cdr3_length: 14; clone_size: .; cdr3_nt: TGTGCCAGCAGCCGAGGGGGGGAGGGAAAGGAGCAGTACTTC; cdr3_aa: CASSRGGEGKEQYF
j_call: TRBJ2-7; d_call: TRBD2; v_call: TRBV28; cdr3_length: 15; clone_size: .; cdr3_nt: TGTGCCAGCAGTTTCGTGACACCCGCCGGGGGGGAGCAGTACTTC; cdr3_aa: CASSFVTPAGGEQYF
j_call: TRBJ1-1; d_call: .; v_call: TRBV7-9; cdr3_length: 14; clone_size: .; cdr3_nt: TGTGCCAGCAGCTTAGCAGAAGGGCTCGGTGAAGCTTTCTTT; cdr3_aa: CASSLAEGLGEAFF
j_call: TRBJ2-7; d_call: .; v_call: TRBV19; cdr3_length: 14; clone_size: few; cdr3_nt: TGTGCCAGTAGTCCCCCCGGCGGGGTGAAGGAGCAGTACTTC; cdr3_aa: CASSPPGGVKEQYF
j_call: TRBJ1-1; d_call: .; v_call: TRBV6-7; cdr3_length: 10; clone_size: .; cdr3_nt: TGTGCCAGCAGTCACACTGAAGCTTTCTTT; cdr3_aa: CASSHTEAFF
j_call: TRBJ2-5; d_call: TRBD2; v_call: TRBV4-2; cdr3_length: 18; clone_size: .; cdr3_nt: TGTGCCAGCAGCCAAGACGCCCCAGCGGGGGGGCGGCAAGAGACCCAGTACTTC; cdr3_aa: CASSQDAPAGGRQETQYF
j_call: TRBJ2-7; d_call: .; v_call: TRBV21-1; cdr3_length: 16; clone_size: once; cdr3_nt: TGTGCCAGCAGCGAACGGGGTAGGGACTTCGACTACGAGCAGTACTTC; cdr3_aa: CASSERGRDFDYEQYF